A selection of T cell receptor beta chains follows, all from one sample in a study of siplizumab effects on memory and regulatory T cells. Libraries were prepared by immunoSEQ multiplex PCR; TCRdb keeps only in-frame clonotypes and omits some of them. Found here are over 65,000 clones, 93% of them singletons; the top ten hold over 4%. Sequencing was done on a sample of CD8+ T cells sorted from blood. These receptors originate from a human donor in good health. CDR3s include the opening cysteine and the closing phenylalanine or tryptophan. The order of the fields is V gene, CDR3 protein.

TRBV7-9	CASSLGHTEQYF
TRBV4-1	CASSQGRLGGGWHTEAFF
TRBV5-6	CASSVDGGTEAFF
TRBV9	CASSVDWMLAGELFF
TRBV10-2	CASSEYGISYEQYF
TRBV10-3	CAISSPEGGLPGELFF
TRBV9	CASTPGGGRDTEAFF
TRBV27	CASSFRVDSPLHF
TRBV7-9	CASSFGQGPPKNIQYF
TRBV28	CASSSGTQSTDTQYF
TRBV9	CASSVWESDTEAFF
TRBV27	CASSFGAPSNQPQHF
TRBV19	CASSIGYEQYF